The 6 T cell receptor beta chains given below trace back to one sample, sequenced in a study of Tregs in tolerant kidney transplant recipients (dated 2019 in TCRdb). The library was made by the immunoSEQ multiplex PCR assay. TCRdb stores this immuneACCESS table with in-frame sequences only. Part of the clones is absent; in the studies checked, under half of the shortfall reflects unresolved V genes, and no reason is known for the rest. This sample is represented by tens of thousands of clones; roughly 93% of them were singletons. Roughly 1.7% of the sample comes from the top ten. The transplants used related donors along with nonmyeloablative bone marrow transplantation, and in the human trials mixed chimerism was transient. Sequencing used CD4+ T cells from blood (PBMCs), obtained 12 months after the transplant. Source of these receptors: a human patient who received a combined kidney and bone marrow transplant. Some T cells may be donor cells from the graft after a transplant.

The chain recombines TRBV7-9 with TRBJ1-2; D possibly corresponds to TRBD1 (6 bases). The V gene's germline CDR1 is SEHNR and CDR2 FQNEAQ (reference sequence). Trimming took 11 bases from V and 2 from J, leaving 18 bases between them. The CDR3 covers 14 residues. Here the CDR3 DNA reads TGTGCCGCAGGAGGGGGGGCGTGGAACTATGGCTACACCTTC. Protein: CAAGGGAWNYGYTF. The variable domain in full, completed from reference TRBV7-9 and TRBJ1-2, reads DTGVSQNPRHKITKRGQNVTFRCDPISEHNRLYWYRQTLGQGPEFLTYFQNEAQLEKSRLLSDRFSAERPKGSFSTLEIQRTEQGDSAMYLCAAGGGAWNYGYTFGSGTRLTVV.

This clone was counted once. The V and J genes are TRBV7-3 and TRBJ2-5; 10 bases line up with TRBD1. The V gene's germline CDR1 is SGHTA and CDR2 FQGTGA. Trimming took 5 bases from V and 1 from J; bases not matched to a gene: 7. The CDR3 spans 16 residues. DNA of the CDR3: TGTGCCAGCAGCCCCGGGGACAGGGGAACCCAAGAGACCCAGTACTTC. It encodes CASSPGDRGTQETQYF.

J is TRBJ1-1 and V is TRBV30; 9 bases are a match to TRBD1. Trimming at V came to 2 bases and at J to 3 bases, leaving 4 bases not matched to a gene. Germline V gene data show CDR1 as GTSNPN and CDR2 as SVGIG (reference sequence). The CDR3 is made up of 14 amino acids. In DNA, the CDR3 is TGTGCCTGGAGTCTGGGACAGGGAGACACTGAAGCTTTCTTT. It specifies CAWSLGQGDTEAFF.

The CDR3 bases are TGCGCCAGCAGCCAAGATTCCTGGGGACAGGGGTTGTACTTC. Its translation: CASSQDSWGQGLYF. The V and J genes are TRBV4-3 and TRBJ2-4; TRBD1 matches 10 bases. Looked up from germline, CDR1 is LGHNA and CDR2 is YSLEER. J lost 15 bases, V lost 0 bases, and 8 bases had no gene match. The CDR3 is 14 amino acids.

V gene TRBV5-1 combines with J gene TRBJ2-1; D is possibly TRBD1 (5 bases). Germline CDR1 reads SGHRS; CDR2 reads YFSETQ. The CDR3 totals 15 residues. V was cut by 1 base and J by 4 bases, with 12 bases left in between. The CDR3 DNA reads TGCGCCAGCAGCTTGATCCAGGGTCCGTACAATGAGCAGTTCTTC. Translation: CASSLIQGPYNEQFF.

The chain couples TRBV2 to TRBJ1-2; 7 bases map to TRBD1. Trimming cost V 7 bases and J 0 bases; bases outside gene matches: 2. The germline CDR1 and CDR2 sequences are SNHLY and FYNNEI. This CDR3 comprises 13 residues. The DNA for the CDR3 is TGTGCCAGCACAGGGACAGCTAACTATGGCTACACCTTC. Protein sequence: CASTGTANYGYTF.